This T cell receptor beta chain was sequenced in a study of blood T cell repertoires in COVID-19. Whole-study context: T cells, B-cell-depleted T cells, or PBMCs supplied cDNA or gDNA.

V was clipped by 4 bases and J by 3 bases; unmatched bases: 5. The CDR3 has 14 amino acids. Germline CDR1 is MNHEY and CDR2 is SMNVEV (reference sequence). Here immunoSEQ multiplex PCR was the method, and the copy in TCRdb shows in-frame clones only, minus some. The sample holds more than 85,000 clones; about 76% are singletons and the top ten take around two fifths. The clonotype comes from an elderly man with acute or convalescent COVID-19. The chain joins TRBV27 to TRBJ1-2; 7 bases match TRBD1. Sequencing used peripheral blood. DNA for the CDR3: TGTGCCAGCAGTTCACCGGGGACAGACTATGGCTACACCTTC. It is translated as CASSSPGTDYGYTF.